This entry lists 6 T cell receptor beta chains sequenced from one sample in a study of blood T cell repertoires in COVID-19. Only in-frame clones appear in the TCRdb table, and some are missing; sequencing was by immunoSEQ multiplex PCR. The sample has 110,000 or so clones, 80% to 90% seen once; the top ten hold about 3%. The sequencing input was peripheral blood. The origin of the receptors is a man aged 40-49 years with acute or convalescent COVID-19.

CDR3 amino acids: CASSQGGRTDTQYF. CDR3 sequence (DNA): TGTGCCAGCAGCCAAGGGGGCCGCACAGATACGCAGTATTTT. The rearrangement joins TRBV3-1 (or the pseudogene TRBV3-2) to TRBJ2-3; D perhaps matches TRBD1 (5 bases). CDR1 and CDR2 from the germline V gene are LGHDT and YNNKEL (reference sequence). There are 14 residues in the CDR3. The germline V and J ends were trimmed by 1 base and 1 base, with 6 bases remaining between them.

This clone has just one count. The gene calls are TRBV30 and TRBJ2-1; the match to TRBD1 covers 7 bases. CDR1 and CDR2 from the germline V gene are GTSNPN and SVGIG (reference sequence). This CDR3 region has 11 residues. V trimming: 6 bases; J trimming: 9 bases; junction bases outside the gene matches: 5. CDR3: CACHGQAEQFF. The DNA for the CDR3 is TGTGCCTGCCACGGACAGGCTGAGCAGTTCTTC.

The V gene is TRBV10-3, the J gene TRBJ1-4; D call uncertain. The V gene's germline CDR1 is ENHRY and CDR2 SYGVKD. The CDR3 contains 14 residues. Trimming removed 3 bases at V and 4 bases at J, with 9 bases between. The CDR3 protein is CAISDPGNNEKLFF. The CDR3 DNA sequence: TGTGCCATCAGTGATCCCGGGAATAATGAAAAACTGTTTTTT.

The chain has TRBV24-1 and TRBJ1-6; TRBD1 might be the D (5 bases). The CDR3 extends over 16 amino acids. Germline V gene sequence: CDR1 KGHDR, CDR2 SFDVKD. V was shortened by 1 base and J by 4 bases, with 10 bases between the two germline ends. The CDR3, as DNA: TGTGCCACCAGTGATTTAGAACAGGCTTATAATTCACCCCTCCACTTT. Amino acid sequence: CATSDLEQAYNSPLHF.

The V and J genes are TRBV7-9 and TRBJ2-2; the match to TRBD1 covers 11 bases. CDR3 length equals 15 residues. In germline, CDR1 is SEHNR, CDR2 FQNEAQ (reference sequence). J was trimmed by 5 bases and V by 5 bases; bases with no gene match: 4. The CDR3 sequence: CASSPGTGGTGELFF. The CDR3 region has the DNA TGTGCCAGCAGCCCGGGGACAGGGGGAACCGGGGAGCTGTTTTTT.

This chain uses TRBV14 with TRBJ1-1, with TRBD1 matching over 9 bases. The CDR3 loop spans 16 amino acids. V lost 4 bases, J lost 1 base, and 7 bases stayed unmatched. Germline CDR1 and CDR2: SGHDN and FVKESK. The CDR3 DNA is TGTGCCAGCAGCCCCGGACAGGGGAGGGGGAACACTGAAGCTTTCTTT. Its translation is CASSPGQGRGNTEAFF.